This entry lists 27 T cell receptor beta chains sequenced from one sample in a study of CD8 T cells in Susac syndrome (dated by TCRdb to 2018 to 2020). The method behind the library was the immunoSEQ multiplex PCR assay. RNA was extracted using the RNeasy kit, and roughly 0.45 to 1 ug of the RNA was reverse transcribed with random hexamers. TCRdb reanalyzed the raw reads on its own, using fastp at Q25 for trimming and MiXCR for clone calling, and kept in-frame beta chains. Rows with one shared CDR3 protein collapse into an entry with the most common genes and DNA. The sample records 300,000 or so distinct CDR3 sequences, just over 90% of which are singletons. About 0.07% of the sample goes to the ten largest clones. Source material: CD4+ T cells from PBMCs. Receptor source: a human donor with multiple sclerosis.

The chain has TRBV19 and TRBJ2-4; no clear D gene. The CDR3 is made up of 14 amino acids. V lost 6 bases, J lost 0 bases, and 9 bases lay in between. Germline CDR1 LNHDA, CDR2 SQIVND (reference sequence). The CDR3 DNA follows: TGTGCCAGTAGCCGGTCCCTAGCCAAAAACATTCAGTACTTC. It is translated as CASSRSLAKNIQYF.

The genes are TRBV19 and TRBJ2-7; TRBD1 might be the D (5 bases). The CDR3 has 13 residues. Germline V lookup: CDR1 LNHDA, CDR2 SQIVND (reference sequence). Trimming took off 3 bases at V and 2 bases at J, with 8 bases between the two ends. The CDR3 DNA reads TGTGCCAGTAGTATTATGACAGCCTACGAGCAGTACTTC. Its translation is CASSIMTAYEQYF.

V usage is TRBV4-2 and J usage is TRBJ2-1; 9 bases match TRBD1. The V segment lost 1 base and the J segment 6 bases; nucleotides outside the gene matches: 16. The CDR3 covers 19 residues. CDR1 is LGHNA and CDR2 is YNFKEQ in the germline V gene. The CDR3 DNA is TGTGCCAGCAGCCAAGTCCGTGGGACAGGGAAAAGCGGATCCAATGAGCAGTTCTTC. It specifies CASSQVRGTGKSGSNEQFF.

Written as DNA, the CDR3 is TGCAGTGCTAGGAGGGTTCAATGGGTGACCCAGTACTTC. It translates to CSARRVQWVTQYF. The chain recombines TRBV20-1 with TRBJ2-5, with a tentative D call TRBD2 (5 bases). The CDR3 contains 13 residues. The V and J ends lost 3 bases and 7 bases respectively, with 15 bases between them. CDR1 and CDR2 from the germline V gene are DFQATT and SNEGSKA (reference sequence).

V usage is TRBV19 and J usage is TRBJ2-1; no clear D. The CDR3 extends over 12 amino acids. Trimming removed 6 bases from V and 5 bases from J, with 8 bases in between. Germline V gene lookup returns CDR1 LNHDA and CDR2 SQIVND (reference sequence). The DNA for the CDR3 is TGTGCCAGTAGCCGAGATGACAATGAGCAGTTCTTC. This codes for CASSRDDNEQFF.

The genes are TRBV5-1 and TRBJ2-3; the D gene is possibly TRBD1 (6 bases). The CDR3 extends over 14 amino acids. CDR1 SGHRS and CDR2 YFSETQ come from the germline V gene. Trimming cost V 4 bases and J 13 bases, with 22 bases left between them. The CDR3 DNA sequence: TGCGCCAGCAGCCCCAGACTGTTAGAGGGGGATGAGTATTTT. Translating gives CASSPRLLEGDEYF.

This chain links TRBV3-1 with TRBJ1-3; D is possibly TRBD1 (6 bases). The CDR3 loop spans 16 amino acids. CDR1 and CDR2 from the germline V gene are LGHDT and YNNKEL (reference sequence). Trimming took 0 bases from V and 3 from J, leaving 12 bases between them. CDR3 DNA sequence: TGTGCCAGCAGCCAAGATTACAGGGCGATTGGAAACACCATATATTTT. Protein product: CASSQDYRAIGNTIYF.

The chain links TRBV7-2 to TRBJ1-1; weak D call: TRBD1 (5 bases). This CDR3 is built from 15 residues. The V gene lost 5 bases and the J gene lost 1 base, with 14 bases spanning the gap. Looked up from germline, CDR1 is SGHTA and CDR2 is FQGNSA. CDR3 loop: CASSVEGLGNTEAFF. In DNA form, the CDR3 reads TGTGCCAGCAGCGTAGAGGGGTTGGGGAACACTGAAGCTTTCTTT.

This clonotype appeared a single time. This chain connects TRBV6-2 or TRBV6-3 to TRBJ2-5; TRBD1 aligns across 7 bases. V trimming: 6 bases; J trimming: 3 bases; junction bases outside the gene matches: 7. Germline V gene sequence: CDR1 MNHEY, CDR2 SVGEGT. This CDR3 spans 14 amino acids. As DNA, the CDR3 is TGTGCCAGCAGACGCCGGGACAGAAAAGAGACCCAGTACTTC. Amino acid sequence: CASRRRDRKETQYF.

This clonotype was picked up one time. The CDR3 DNA follows: TGTGCCAGCAGCGAAGGACTAGCGAGGGACGAGCAGTACTTC. The encoded protein is CASSEGLARDEQYF. J is TRBJ2-7 and V is TRBV7-9; 9 nucleotides match TRBD2. The CDR3 covers 14 residues. The V and J ends lost 5 bases and 5 bases, in that order; junction bases with no gene match: 7. CDR1 and CDR2 (germline): SEHNR, FQNEAQ (reference sequence).

In DNA form, the CDR3 reads TGCAGCGTTGAACCCGGACAGAGTGAAGCTTTCTTT. Encoded protein: CSVEPGQSEAFF. This rearrangement joins TRBV29-1 to TRBJ1-1; tentative D call: TRBD1 (6 bases). The CDR3 has 12 amino acids. Germline CDR1 SQVTM, CDR2 ANQGSEA. Trimming pared 2 bases from V and 7 bases from J, leaving 11 bases between.

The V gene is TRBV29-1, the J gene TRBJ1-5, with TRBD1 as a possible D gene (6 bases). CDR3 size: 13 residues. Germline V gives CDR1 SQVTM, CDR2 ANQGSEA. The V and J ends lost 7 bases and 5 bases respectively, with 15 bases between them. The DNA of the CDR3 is TGCAGCGCACTCACAGGGCGCGATCAGCCCCAGCATTTT. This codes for CSALTGRDQPQHF.

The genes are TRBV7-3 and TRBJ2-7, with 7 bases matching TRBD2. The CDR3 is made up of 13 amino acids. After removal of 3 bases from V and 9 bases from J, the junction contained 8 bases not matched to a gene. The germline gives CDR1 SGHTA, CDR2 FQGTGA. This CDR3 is CASSFNRDYPQYF. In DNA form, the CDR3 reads TGTGCCAGCAGCTTCAACCGGGACTACCCGCAGTACTTC.

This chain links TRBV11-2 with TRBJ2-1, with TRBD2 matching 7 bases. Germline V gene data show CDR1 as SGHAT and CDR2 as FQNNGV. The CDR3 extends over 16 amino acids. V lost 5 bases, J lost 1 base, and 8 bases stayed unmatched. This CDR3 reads CASSHWVGRSYNEQFF. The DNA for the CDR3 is TGTGCCAGCAGCCACTGGGTCGGGAGGTCCTACAATGAGCAGTTCTTC. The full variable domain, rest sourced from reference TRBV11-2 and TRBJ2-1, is EAGVAQSPRYKIIEKRQSVAFWCNPISGHATLYWYQQILGQGPKLLIQFQNNGVVDDSQLPKDRFSAERLKGVDSTLKIQPAKLEDSAVYLCASSHWVGRSYNEQFFGPGTRLTVL.

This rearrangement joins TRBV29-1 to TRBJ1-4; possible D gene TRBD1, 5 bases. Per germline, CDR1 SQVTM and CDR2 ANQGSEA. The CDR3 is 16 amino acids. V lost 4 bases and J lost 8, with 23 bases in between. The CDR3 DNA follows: TGCAGCGTTGCCGAACGCCGGGGGTCAAGAGGAGAAAAACTGTTTTTT. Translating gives CSVAERRGSRGEKLFF.

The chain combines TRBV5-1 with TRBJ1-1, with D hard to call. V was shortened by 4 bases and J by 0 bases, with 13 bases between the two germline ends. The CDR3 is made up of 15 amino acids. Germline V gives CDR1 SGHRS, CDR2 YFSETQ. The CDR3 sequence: CASSPDVGVNTEAFF. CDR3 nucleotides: TGCGCCAGCAGCCCCGACGTTGGAGTGAACACTGAAGCTTTCTTT.

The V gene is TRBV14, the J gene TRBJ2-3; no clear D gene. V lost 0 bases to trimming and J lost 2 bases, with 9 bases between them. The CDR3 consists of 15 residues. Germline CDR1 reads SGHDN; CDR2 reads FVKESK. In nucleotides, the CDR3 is TGTGCCAGCAGCCAAGATAGGATACCCACAGATACGCAGTATTTT. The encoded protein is CASSQDRIPTDTQYF.

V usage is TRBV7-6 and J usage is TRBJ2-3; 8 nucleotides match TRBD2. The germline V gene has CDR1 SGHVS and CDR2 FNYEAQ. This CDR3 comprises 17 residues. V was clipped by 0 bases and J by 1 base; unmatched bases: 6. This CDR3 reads CASSLAPGGVGTDTQYF. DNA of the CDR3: TGTGCCAGCAGCTTAGCCCCGGGAGGGGTCGGCACAGATACGCAGTATTTT. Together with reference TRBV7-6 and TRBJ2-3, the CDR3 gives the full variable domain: GAGVSQSPRYKVTKRGQDVALRCDPISGHVSLYWYRQALGQGPEFLTYFNYEAQQDKSGLPNDRFSAERPEGSISTLTIQRTEQRDSAMYRCASSLAPGGVGTDTQYFGPGTRLTVL.

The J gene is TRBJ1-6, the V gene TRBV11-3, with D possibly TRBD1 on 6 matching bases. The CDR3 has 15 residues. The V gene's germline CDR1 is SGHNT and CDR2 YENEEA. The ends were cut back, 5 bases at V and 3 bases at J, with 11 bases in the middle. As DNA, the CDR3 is TGTGCCAGCAGCCATGACAGGTTCTATAATTCACCCCTCCACTTT. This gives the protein CASSHDRFYNSPLHF.

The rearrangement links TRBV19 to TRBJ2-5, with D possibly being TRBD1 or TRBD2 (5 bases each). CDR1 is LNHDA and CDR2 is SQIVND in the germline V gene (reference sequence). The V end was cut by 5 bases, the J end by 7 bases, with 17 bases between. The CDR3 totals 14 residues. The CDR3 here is CASSPRDRGGTQYF. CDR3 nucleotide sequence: TGTGCCAGTAGTCCAAGGGACCGCGGCGGGACCCAGTACTTC.

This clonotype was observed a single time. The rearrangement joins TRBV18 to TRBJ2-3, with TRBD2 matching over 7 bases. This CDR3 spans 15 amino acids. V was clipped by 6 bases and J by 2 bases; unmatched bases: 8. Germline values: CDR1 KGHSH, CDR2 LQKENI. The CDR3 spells CASSPGRGDTDTQYF. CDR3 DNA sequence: TGTGCCAGCTCGCCGGGTCGGGGGGACACAGATACGCAGTATTTT.

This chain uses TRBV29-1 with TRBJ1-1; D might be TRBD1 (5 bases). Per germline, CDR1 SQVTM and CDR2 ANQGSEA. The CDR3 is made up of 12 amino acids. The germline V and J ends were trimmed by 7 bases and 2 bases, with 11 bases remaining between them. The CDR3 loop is CSGSTGNTEAFF. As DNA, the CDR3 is TGCAGCGGGAGTACAGGAAACACTGAAGCTTTCTTT.

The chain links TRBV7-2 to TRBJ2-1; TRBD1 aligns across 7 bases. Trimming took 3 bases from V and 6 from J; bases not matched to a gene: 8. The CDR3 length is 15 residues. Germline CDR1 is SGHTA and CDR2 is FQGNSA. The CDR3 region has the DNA TGTGCCAGCAGCTTCCGAGGGACAGTGCCCAATGAGCAGTTCTTC. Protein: CASSFRGTVPNEQFF.

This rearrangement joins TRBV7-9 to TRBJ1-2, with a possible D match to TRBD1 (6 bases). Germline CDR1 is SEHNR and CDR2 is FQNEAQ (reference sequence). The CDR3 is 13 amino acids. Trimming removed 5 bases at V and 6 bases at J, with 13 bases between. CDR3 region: CASSQGYSDGYTF. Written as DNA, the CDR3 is TGTGCCAGCAGCCAGGGGTACAGTGATGGCTACACCTTC.

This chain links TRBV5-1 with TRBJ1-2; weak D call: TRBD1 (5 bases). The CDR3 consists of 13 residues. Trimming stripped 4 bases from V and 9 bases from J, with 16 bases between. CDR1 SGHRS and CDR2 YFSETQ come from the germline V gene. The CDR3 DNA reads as TGCGCCAGCAGCATCACAGCCGGGGGAAGCTACACCTTC. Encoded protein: CASSITAGGSYTF.

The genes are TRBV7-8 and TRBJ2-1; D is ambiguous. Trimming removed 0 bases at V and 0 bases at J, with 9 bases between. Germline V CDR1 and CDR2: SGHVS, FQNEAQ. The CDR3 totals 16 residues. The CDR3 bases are TGTGCCAGCAGCTTAGCGGGGTCCAGCTCCTACAATGAGCAGTTCTTC. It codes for CASSLAGSSSYNEQFF. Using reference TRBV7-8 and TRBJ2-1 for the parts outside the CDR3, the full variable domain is GAGVSQSPRYKVAKRGQDVALRCDPISGHVSLFWYQQALGQGPEFLTYFQNEAQLDKSGLPSDRFFAERPEGSVSTLKIQRTQQEDSAVYLCASSLAGSSSYNEQFFGPGTRLTVL.

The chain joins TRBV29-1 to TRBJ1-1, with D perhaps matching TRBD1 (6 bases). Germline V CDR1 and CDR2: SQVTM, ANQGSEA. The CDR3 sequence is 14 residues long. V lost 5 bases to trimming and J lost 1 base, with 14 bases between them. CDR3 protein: CSVRVLGGNTEAFF. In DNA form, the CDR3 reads TGCAGCGTTAGGGTACTAGGGGGGAACACTGAAGCTTTCTTT.